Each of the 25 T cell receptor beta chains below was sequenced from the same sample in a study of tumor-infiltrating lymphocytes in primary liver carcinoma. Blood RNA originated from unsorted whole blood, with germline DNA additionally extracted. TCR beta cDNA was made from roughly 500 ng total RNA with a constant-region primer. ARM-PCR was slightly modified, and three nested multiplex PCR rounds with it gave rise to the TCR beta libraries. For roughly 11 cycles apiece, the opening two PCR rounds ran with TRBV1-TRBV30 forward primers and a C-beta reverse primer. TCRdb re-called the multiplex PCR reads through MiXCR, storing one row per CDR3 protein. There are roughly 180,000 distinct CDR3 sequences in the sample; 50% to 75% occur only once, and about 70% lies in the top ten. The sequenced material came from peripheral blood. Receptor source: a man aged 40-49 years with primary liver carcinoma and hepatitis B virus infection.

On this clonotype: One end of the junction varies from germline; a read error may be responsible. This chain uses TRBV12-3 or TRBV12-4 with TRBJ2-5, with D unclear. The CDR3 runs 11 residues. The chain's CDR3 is CASSYQETHYF. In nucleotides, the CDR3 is TGTGCCAGCAGTTACCAAGAGACCCATTACTTC.

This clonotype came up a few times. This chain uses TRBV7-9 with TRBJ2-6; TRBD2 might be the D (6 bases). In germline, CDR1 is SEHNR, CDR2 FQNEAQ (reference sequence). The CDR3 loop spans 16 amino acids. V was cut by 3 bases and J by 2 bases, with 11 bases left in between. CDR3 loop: CASSFLTGAGANVLTF. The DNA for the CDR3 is TGTGCCAGCAGCTTCCTTACGGGGGCTGGGGCCAACGTCCTGACTTTC.

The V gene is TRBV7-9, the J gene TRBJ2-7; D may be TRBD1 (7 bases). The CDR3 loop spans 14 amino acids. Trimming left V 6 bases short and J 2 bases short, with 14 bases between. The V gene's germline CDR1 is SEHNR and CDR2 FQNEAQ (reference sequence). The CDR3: CASSRRDSPYEQYF. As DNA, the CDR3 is TGTGCCAGCAGTAGGCGGGACAGCCCCTACGAGCAGTACTTC.

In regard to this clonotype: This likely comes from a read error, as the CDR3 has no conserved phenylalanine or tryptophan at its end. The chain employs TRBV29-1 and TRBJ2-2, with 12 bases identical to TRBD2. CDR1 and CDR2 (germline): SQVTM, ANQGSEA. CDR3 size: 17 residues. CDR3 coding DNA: TGCAGCGTTCTAGCGGGAGGGCCCGCTGTGTACACCGGGGGGCTGTTTTCT. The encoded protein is CSVLAGGPAVYTGGLFS.

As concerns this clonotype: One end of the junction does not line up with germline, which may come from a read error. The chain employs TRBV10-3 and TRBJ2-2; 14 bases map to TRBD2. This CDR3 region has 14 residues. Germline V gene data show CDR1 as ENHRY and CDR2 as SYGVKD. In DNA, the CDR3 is TGTACCATCGCGGGACTAGCGGGAGCCGGGGAGCTGTTTTTT. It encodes CTIAGLAGAGELFF.

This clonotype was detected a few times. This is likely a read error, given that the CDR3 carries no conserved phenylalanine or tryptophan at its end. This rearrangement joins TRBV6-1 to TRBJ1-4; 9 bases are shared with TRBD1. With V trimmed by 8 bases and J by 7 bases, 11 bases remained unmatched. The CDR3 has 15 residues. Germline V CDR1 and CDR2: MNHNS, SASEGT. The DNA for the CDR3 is TGTGCCAGCGATCATTCGACAGGGGGGAGTGAAAAACTGTTTTAT. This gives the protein CASDHSTGGSEKLFY.

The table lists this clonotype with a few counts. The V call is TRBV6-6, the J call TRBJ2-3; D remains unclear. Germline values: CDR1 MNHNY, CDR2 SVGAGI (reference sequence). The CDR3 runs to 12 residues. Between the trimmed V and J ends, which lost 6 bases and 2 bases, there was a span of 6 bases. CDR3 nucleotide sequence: TGTGCCAGCAGACTCACCACAGATACGCAGTATTTT. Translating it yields CASRLTTDTQYF.

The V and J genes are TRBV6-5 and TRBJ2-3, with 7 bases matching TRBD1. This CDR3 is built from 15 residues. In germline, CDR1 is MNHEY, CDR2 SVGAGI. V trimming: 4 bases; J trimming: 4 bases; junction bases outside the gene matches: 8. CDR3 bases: TGTGCCAGCAGTTCCCCCGACAGGGCCCCAGATACGCAGTATTTT. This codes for CASSSPDRAPDTQYF.

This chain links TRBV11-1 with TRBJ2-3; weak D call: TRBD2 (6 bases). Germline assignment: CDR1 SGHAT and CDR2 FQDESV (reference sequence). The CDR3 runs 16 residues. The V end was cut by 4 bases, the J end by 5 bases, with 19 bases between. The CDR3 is CASSSIVGGGEDTQYF. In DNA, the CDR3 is TGTGCCAGCAGCTCTATCGTGGGGGGAGGAGAAGATACGCAGTATTTT.

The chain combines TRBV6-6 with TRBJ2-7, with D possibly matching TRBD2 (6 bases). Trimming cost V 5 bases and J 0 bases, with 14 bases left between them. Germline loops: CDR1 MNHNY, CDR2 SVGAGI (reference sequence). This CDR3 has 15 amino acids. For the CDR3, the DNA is TGTGCCAGCAGTGCCCCCGGACTAAGCTCCTACGAGCAGTACTTC. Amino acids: CASSAPGLSSYEQYF.

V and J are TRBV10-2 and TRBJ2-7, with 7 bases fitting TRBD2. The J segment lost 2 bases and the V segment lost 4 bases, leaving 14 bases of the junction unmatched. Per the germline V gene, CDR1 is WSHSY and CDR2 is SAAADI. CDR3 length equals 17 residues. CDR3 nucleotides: TGCGCCAGCAGTGTAATTTCAGGAGGGAGGGCCCCCTACGAGCAGTACTTC. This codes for CASSVISGGRAPYEQYF.

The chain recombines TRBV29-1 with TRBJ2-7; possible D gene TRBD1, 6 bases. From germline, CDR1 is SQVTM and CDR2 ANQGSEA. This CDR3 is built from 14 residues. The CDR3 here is CSAGGQLNNGEQYF. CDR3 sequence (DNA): TGCAGTGCCGGTGGACAGCTTAACAATGGCGAGCAGTACTTC.

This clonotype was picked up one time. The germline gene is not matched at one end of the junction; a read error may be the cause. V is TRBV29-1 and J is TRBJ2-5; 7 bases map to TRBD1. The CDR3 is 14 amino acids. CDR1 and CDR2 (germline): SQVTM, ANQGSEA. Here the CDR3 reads CSILGTAYQETQYF. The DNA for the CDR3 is TGCAGCATACTCGGGACAGCCTACCAAGAGACCCAATACTTC.

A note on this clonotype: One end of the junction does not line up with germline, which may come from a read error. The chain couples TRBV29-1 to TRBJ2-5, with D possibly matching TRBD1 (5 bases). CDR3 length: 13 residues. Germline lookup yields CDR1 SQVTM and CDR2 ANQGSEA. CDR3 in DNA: TGCAGCGTTTCAGGGATCGCGCAAGAGGCCCAGTACTTC. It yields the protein CSVSGIAQEAQYF.

The CDR3 DNA is TGTGCCACCAGTGATTTCGGCAGCCACCAAGAGACCCAGTACTTC. Its protein product is CATSDFGSHQETQYF. The genes are TRBV24-1 and TRBJ2-5; D is ambiguous. Germline lookup yields CDR1 KGHDR and CDR2 SFDVKD. V lost 1 base and J lost 0, with 8 bases in between. The CDR3 loop spans 15 amino acids.

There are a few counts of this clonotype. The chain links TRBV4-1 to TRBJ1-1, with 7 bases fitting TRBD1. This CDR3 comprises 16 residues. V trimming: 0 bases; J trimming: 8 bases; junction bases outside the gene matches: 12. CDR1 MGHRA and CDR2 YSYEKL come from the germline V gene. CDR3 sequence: CASSQDPSGGAYEAFF. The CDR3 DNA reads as TGCGCCAGCAGCCAAGACCCCTCAGGGGGGGCTTACGAAGCTTTCTTT.

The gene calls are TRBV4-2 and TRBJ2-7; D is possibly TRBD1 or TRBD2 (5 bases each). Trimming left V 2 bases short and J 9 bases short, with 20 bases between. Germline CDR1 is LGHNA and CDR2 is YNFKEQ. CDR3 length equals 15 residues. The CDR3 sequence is CASSQPGTAVGGQYF. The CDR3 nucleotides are TGTGCCAGCAGCCAACCCGGGACCGCAGTTGGCGGGCAGTACTTC.

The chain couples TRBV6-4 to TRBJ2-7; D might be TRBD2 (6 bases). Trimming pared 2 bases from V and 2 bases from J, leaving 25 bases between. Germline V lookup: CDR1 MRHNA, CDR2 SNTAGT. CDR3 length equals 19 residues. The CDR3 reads CASSDKGGISSAKPYEQYF. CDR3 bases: TGTGCCAGCAGTGACAAGGGCGGGATAAGTTCGGCCAAACCCTACGAGCAGTACTTC.

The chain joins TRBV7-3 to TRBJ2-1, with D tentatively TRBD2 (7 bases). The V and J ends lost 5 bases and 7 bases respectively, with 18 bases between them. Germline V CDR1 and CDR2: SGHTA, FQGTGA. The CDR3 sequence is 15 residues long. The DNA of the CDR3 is TGTGCCAGCAGCCCATGGGGGGGCCAGGGGAATGAGCAGTTCTTC. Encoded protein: CASSPWGGQGNEQFF.

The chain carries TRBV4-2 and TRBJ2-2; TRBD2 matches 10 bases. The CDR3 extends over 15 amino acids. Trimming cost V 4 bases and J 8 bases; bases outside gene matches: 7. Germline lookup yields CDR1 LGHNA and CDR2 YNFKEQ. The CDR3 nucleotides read TGTGCCAGCAGCCCAAGCGGGAGGGGGATTGGGGAGCTGTTTTTT. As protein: CASSPSGRGIGELFF.

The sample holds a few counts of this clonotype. CDR3 coding DNA: TGCAGCGTTGGGGCAGGGGGAGAAGGTCAGCCCCAGCATTTT. It codes for CSVGAGGEGQPQHF. This rearrangement joins TRBV29-1 to TRBJ1-5, with 7 bases matching TRBD1. The germline V gene has CDR1 SQVTM and CDR2 ANQGSEA. CDR3 length: 14 amino acids. After removal of 4 bases from V and 6 bases from J, the junction contained 9 bases not matched to a gene.

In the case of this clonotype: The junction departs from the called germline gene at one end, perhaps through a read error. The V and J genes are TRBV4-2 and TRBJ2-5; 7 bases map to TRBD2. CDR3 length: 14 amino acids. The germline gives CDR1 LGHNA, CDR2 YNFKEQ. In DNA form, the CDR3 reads TGTGCCAGCAGTCTAGCGGAGGGAGAAGAGACCCAGCACTTC. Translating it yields CASSLAEGEETQHF.

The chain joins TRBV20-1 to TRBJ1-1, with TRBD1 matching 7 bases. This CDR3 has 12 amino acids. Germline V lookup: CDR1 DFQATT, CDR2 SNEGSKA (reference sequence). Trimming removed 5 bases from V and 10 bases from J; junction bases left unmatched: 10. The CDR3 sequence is CSAPRQGRGAFF. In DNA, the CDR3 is TGCAGTGCTCCCCGACAGGGTCGAGGAGCTTTCTTT.

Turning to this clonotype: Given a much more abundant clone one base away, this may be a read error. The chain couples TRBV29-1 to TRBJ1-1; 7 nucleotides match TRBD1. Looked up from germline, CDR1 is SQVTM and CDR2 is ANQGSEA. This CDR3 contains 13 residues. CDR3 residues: CNVSRQGSTEAFF. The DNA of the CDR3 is TGCAACGTCAGTCGACAGGGTTCCACTGAAGCTTTCTTT. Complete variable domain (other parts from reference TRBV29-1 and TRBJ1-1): SAVISQKPSRDICQRGTSLTIQCQVDSQVTMMFWYRQQPGQSLTLIATANQGSEATYESGFVIDKFPISRPNLTFSTLTVSNMSPEDSSIYLCNVSRQGSTEAFFGQGTRLTVV.

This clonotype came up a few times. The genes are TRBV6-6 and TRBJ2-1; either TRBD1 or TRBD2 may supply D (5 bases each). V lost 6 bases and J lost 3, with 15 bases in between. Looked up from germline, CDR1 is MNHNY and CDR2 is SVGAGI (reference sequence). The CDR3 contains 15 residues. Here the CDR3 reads CASSTGTQNYNEQFF. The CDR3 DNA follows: TGTGCCAGCAGCACCGGGACCCAGAACTACAATGAGCAGTTCTTC.